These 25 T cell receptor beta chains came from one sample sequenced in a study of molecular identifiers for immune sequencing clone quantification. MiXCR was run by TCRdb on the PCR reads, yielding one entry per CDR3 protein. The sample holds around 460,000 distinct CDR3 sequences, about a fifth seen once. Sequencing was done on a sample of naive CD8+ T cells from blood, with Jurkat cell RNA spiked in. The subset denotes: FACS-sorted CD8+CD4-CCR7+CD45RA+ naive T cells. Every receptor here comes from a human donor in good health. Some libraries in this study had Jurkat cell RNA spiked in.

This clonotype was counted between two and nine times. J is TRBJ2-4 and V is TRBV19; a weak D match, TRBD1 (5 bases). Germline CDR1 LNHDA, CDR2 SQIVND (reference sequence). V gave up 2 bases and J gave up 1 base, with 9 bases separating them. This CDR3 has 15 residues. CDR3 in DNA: TGTGCCAGTAGTATAATCCAGGGTGCCAAAAACATTCAGTACTTC. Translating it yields CASSIIQGAKNIQYF.

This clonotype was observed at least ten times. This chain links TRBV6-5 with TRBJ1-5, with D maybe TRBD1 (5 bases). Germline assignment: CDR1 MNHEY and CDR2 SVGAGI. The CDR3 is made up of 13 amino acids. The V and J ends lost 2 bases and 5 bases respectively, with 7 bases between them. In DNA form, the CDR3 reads TGTGCCAGCAGTTACGGGACCCATCAGCCCCAGCATTTT. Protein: CASSYGTHQPQHF.

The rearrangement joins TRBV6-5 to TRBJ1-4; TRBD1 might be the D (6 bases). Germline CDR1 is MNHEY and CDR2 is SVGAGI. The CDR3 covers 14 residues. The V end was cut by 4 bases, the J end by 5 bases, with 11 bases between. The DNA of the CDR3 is TGTGCCAGCAGTTCAGAGGACAGCAATGAAAAACTGTTTTTT. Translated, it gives CASSSEDSNEKLFF.

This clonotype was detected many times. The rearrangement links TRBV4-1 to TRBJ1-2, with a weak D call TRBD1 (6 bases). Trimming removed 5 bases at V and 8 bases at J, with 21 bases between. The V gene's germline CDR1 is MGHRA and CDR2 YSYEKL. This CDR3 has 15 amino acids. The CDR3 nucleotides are TGCGCCAGCAGCTCCCGGGACACGGAATTGGACGGCTACACCTTC. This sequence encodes CASSSRDTELDGYTF.

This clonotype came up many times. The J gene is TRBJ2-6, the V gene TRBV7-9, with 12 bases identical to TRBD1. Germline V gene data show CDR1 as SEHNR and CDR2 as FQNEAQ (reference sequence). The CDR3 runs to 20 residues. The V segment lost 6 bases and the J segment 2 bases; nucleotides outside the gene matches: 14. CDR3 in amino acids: CASRDYMGQGASTGANVLTF. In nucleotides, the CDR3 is TGTGCCAGCAGAGATTATATGGGACAGGGGGCATCAACTGGGGCCAACGTCCTGACTTTC.

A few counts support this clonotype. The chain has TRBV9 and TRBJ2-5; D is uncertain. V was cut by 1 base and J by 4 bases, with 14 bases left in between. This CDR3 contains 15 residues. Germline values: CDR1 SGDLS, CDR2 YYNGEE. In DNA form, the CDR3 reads TGTGCCAGCAGCGTACAAGGGTTGTTGGGAGAGACCCAGTACTTC. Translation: CASSVQGLLGETQYF.

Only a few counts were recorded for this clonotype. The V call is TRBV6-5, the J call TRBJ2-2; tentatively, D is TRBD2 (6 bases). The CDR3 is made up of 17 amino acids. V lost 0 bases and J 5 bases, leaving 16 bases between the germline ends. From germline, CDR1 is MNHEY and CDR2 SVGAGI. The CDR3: CASSYSMFGRGTGELFF. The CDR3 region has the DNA TGTGCCAGCAGTTACTCGATGTTCGGGAGAGGTACCGGGGAGCTGTTTTTT.

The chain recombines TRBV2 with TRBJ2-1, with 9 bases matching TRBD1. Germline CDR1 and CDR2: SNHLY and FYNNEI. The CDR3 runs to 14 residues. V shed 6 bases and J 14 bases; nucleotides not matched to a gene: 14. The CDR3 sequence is CASRPGQGGVGEFF. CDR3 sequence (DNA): TGTGCCAGCAGGCCGGGACAGGGTGGAGTAGGCGAGTTCTTC.

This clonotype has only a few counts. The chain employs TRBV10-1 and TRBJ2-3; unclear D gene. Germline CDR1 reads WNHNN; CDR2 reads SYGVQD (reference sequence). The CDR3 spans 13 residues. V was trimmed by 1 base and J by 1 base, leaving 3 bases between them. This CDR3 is CASSELGTDTQYF. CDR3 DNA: TGCGCCAGCAGTGAGTTGGGCACAGATACGCAGTATTTT.

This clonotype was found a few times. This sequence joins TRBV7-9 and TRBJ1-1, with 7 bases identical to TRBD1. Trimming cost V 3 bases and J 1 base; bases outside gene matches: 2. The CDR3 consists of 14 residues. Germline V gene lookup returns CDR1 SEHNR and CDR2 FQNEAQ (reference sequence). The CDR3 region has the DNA TGTGCCAGCAGCTTTCAGGGGGGGAACACTGAAGCTTTCTTT. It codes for CASSFQGGNTEAFF.

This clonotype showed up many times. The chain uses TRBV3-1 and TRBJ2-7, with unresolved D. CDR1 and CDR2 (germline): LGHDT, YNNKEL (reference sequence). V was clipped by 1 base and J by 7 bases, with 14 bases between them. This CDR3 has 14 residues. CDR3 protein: CASSQGIPNGEQYF. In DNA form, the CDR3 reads TGTGCCAGCAGCCAAGGGATCCCCAATGGGGAGCAGTACTTC.

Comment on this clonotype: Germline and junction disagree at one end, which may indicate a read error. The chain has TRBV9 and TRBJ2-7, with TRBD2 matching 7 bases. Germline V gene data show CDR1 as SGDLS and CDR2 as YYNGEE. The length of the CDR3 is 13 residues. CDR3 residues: CAGSVEGEGEQYF. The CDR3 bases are TGTGCCGGCAGCGTAGAAGGGGAGGGCGAGCAGTACTTC. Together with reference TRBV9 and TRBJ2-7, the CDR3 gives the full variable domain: DSGVTQTPKHLITATGQRVTLRCSPRSGDLSVYWYQQSLDQGLQFLIQYYNGEERAKGNILERFSAQQFPDLHSELNLSSLELGDSALYFCAGSVEGEGEQYFGPGTRLTVT.

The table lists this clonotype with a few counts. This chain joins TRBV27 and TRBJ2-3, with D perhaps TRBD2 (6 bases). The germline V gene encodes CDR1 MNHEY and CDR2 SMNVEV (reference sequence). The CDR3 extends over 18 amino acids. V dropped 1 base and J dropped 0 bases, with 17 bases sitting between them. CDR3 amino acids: CASSLFPLGGASTDTQYF. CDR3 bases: TGTGCCAGCAGTTTATTCCCTCTCGGAGGGGCGAGCACAGATACGCAGTATTTT.

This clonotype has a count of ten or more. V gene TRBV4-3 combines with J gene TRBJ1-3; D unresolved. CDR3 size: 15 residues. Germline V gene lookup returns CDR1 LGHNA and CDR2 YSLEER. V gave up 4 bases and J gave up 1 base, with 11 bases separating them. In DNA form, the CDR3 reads TGCGCCAGCAGCCCTTACGACTCTTCTGGAAACACCATATATTTT. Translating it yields CASSPYDSSGNTIYF.

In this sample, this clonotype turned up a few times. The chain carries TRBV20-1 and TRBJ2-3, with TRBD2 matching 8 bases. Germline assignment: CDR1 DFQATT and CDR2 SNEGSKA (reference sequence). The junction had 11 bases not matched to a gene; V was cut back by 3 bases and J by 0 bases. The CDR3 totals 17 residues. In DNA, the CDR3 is TGCAGTGCTAGGCCCGGAACTAGCGGTTCTAGCACAGATACGCAGTATTTT. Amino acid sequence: CSARPGTSGSSTDTQYF.

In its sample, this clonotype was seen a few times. The CDR3 region is CASSLVATLGAEAFF. The CDR3 DNA follows: TGTGCCAGCAGCTTGGTGGCAACCCTGGGGGCTGAAGCTTTCTTT. The rearrangement joins TRBV5-6 to TRBJ1-1; maybe TRBD1 (5 bases). V was clipped by 0 bases and J by 6 bases, with 15 bases between them. The CDR3 runs to 15 residues. CDR1 and CDR2 (germline): SGHDT, YYEEEE.

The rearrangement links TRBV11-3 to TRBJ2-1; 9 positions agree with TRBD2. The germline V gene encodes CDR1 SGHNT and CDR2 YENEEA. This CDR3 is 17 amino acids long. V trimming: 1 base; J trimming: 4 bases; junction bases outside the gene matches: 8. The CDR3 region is CASSLGGSGSYYNEQFF. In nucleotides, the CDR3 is TGTGCCAGCAGCTTAGGGGGTAGCGGGAGTTATTACAATGAGCAGTTCTTC.

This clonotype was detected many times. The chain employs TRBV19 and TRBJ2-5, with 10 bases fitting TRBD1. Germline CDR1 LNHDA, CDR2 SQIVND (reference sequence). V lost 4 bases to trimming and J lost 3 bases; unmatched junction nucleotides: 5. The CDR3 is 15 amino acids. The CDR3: CASSKWDRGEETQYF. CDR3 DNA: TGTGCCAGTAGTAAGTGGGACAGGGGAGAAGAGACCCAGTACTTC.

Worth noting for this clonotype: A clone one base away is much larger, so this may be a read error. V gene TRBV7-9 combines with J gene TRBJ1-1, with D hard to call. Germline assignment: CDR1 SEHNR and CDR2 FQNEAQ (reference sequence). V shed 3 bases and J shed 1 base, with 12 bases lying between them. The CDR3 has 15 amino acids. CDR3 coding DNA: TGTGCCAGCAGCTTTCACCCTACAAAGAACACTGAAGCTTTCTTT. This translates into CASSFHPTKNTEAFF.

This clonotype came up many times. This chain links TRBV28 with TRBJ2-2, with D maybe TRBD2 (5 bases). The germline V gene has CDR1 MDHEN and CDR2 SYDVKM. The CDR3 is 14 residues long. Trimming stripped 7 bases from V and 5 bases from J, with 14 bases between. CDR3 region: CASMIRTETGELFF. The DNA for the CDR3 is TGTGCCAGCATGATCCGGACTGAGACCGGGGAGCTGTTTTTT.

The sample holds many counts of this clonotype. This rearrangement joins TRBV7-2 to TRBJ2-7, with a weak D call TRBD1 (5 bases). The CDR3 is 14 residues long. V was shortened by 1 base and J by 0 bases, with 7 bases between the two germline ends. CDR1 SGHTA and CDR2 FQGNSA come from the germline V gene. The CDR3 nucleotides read TGTGCCAGCAGCTTAGTCGACAGCTCCTACGAGCAGTACTTC. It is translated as CASSLVDSSYEQYF.

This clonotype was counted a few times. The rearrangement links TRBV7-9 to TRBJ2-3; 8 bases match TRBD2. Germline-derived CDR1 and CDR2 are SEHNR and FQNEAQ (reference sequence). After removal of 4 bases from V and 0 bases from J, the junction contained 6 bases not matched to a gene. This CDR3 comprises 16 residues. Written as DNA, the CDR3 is TGTGCCAGCAGCTCACTAGCGGAGCAGAGCACAGATACGCAGTATTTT. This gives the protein CASSSLAEQSTDTQYF. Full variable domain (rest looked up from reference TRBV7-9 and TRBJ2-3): DTGVSQNPRHKITKRGQNVTFRCDPISEHNRLYWYRQTLGQGPEFLTYFQNEAQLEKSRLLSDRFSAERPKGSFSTLEIQRTEQGDSAMYLCASSSLAEQSTDTQYFGPGTRLTVL.

Written as DNA, the CDR3 is TGCAGTGGACTAGCTGAGCAGTTCTTC. As protein: CSGLAEQFF. J is TRBJ2-1 and V is TRBV20-1, with 7 bases matching TRBD2. J gave up 9 bases and V 7 bases, and 0 bases lay outside the gene matches. This CDR3 spans 9 amino acids. Germline CDR1 and CDR2: DFQATT and SNEGSKA (reference sequence).

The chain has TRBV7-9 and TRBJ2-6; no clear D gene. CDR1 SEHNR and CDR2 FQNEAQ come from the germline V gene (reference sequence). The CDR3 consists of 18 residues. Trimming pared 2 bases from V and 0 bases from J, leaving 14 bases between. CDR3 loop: CASSLWAIQNSGANVLTF. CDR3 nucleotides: TGTGCCAGCAGCTTATGGGCGATCCAAAACTCTGGGGCCAACGTCCTGACTTTC.

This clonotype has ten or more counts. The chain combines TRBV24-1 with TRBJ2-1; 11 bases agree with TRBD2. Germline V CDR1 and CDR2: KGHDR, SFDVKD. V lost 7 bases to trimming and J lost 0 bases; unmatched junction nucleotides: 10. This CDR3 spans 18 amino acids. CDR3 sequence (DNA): TGTGCCACCAGCGACCGCGATAGCGGGAGGGGCTCCTACAATGAGCAGTTCTTC. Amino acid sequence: CATSDRDSGRGSYNEQFF.